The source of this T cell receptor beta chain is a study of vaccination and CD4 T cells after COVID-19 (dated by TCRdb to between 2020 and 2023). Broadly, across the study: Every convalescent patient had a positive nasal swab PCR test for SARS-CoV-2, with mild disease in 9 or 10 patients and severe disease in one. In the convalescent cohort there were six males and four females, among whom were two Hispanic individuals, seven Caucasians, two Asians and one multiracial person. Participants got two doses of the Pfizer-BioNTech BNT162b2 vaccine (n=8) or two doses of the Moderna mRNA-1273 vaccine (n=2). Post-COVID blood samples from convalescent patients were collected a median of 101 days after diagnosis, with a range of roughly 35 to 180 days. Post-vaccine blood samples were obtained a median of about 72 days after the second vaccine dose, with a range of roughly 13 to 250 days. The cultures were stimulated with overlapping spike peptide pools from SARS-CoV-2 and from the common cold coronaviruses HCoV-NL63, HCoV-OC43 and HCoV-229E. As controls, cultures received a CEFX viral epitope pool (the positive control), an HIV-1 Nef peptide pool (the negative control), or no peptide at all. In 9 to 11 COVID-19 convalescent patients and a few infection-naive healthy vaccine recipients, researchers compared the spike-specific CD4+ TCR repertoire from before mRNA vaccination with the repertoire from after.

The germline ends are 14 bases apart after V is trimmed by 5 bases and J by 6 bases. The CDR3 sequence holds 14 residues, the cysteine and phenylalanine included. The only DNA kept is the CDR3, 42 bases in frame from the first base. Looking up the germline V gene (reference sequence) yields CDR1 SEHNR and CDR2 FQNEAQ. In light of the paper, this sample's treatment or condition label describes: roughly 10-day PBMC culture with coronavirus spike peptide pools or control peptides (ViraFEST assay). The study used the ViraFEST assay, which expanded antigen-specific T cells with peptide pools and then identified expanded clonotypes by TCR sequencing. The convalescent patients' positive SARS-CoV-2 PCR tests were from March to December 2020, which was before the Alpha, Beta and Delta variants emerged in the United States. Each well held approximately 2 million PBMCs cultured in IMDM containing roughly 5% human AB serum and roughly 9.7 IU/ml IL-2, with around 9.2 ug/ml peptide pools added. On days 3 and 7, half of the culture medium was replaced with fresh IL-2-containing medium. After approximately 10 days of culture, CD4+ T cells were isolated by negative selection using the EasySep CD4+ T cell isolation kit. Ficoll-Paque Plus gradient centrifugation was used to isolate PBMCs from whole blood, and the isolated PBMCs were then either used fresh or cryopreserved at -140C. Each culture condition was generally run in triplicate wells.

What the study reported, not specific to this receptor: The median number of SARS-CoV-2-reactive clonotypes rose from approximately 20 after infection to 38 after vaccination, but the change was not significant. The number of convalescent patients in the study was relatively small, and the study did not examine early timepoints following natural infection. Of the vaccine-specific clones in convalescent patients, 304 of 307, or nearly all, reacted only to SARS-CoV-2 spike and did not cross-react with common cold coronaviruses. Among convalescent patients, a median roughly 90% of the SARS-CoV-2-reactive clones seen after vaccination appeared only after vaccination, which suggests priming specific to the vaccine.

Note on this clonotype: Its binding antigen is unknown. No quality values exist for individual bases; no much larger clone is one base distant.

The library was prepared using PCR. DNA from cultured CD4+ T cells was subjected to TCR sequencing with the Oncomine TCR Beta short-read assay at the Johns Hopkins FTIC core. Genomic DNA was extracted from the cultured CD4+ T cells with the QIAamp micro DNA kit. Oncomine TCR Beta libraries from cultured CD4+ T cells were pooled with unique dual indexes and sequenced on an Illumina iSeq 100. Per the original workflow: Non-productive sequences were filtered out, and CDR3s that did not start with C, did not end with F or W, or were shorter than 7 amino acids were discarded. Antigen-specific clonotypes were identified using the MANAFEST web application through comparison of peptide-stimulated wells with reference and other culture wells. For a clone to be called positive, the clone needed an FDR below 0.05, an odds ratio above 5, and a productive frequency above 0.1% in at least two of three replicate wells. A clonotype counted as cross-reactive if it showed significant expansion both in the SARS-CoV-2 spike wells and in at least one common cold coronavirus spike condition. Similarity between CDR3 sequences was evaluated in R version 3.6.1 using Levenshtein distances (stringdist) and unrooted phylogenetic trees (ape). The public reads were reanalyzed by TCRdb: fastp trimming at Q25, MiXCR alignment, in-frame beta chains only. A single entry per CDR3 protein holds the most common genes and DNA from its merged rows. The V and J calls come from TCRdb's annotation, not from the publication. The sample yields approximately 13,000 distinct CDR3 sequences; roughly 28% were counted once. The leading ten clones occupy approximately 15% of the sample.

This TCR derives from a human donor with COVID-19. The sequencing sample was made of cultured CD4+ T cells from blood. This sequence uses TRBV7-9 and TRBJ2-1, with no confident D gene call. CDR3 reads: CASSGPWLTNEQFF. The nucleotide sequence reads TGTGCCAGCAGCGGGCCATGGCTGACCAATGAGCAGTTCTTC.